Following are 24 T cell receptor beta chains from one sample sequenced in a study of CD4 T cells in relation to SARS-CoV-2 and coronaviruses. CD4+ T cells from unexposed donors were obtained before the COVID-19 pandemic (2011-2018). The cells were cultured for about ten days before CD4+ T cells were isolated. No antigens are known for them. Sequencing used immunoSEQ multiplex PCR; TCRdb keeps in-frame clones, though not all of them. Of under 25,000 clones listed, 76% are singletons. Sequencing input: CD4+ T cells from PBMCs, cultured in vitro. These receptors originate from a human donor in good health.

V usage is TRBV25-1 and J usage is TRBJ1-3; the D is unclear. The CDR3 has 12 amino acids. Trimming stripped 7 bases from V and 3 bases from J, with 7 bases between. Germline assignment: CDR1 MGHDK and CDR2 SYGVNS. For the CDR3, the DNA is TGTGCCAGCAACGGAAATGGAAACACCATATATTTT. As protein: CASNGNGNTIYF.

The genes are TRBV5-1 and TRBJ1-2, with 7 bases identical to TRBD1. V shed 5 bases and J 4 bases; nucleotides not matched to a gene: 8. The CDR3 runs to 14 residues. CDR1 is SGHRS, CDR2 YFSETQ, per germline. Here the CDR3 reads CASSQGQAGYGYTF. CDR3 nucleotide sequence: TGCGCCAGCAGTCAAGGACAGGCGGGCTATGGCTACACCTTC.

This clone was observed a handful of times. The chain uses TRBV19 and TRBJ2-5; D is unclear. Trimming removed 5 bases from V and 5 bases from J, with 15 bases in between. Germline-derived CDR1 and CDR2 are LNHDA and SQIVND (reference sequence). This CDR3 has 14 amino acids. CDR3 region: CASSPRHLRETQYF. The CDR3 DNA follows: TGTGCCAGTAGTCCCCGACACCTACGGGAGACCCAGTACTTC.

The V and J genes are TRBV30 and TRBJ2-5, with D perhaps given as TRBD1 or TRBD2 (5 bases each). The CDR3 runs to 13 residues. Germline V gene data show CDR1 as GTSNPN and CDR2 as SVGIG (reference sequence). With 4 bases removed from V and 5 bases from J, the gap between germline ends came to 14 bases. CDR3: CAWTSGPGETQYF. The CDR3 bases are TGTGCCTGGACTTCGGGGCCCGGGGAGACCCAGTACTTC.

The rearrangement links TRBV7-2 to TRBJ2-3; D is ambiguous. Germline V gene data show CDR1 as SGHTA and CDR2 as FQGNSA. V lost 0 bases, J lost 0 bases, and 7 bases lay in between. The CDR3 consists of 15 residues. The CDR3 DNA follows: TGTGCCAGCAGCTTAGCGGTGGCAAGCACAGATACGCAGTATTTT. This encodes CASSLAVASTDTQYF.

The chain combines TRBV6-5 with TRBJ2-5, with D hard to call. This CDR3 contains 15 residues. In germline, CDR1 is MNHEY, CDR2 SVGAGI. The ends were cut back, 6 bases at V and 2 bases at J, with 16 bases in the middle. CDR3 loop: CASSILIGIQETQYF. The DNA of the CDR3 is TGTGCCAGCAGCATACTCATAGGTATTCAAGAGACCCAGTACTTC.

In this sample, this clone turned up a few times. The rearrangement uses TRBV6-6 and TRBJ2-7; no definite D call. CDR1 and CDR2 from the germline V gene are MNHNY and SVGAGI (reference sequence). This CDR3 has 14 amino acids. V was pared by 2 bases and J by 6 bases, with 14 bases between. CDR3 loop: CASSYPPPPFEQYF. The CDR3 DNA follows: TGTGCCAGCAGTTACCCCCCTCCCCCTTTCGAGCAGTACTTC.

The rearrangement joins TRBV19 to TRBJ1-2; D uncertain. V was trimmed by 7 bases and J by 4 bases, leaving 16 bases between them. Per germline, CDR1 LNHDA and CDR2 SQIVND (reference sequence). The CDR3 contains 14 residues. The CDR3 coding sequence is TGTGCCAGTACGGACGGGCATCTCACCTATGGCTACACCTTC. Its protein is CASTDGHLTYGYTF.

This sequence joins TRBV10-3 and TRBJ2-7; possible D gene TRBD1, 5 bases. The germline V and J ends were trimmed by 3 bases and 3 bases, with 18 bases remaining between them. This CDR3 has 16 residues. Germline CDR1 is ENHRY and CDR2 is SYGVKD. The CDR3 protein is CAISDPGAGNRYEQYF. In DNA, the CDR3 is TGTGCCATCAGTGACCCTGGGGCAGGCAACCGCTACGAGCAGTACTTC.

The chain uses TRBV5-1 and TRBJ2-2; 9 bases align to TRBD2. Germline V gives CDR1 SGHRS, CDR2 YFSETQ. This CDR3 region has 15 residues. V shed 4 bases and J 6 bases; nucleotides not matched to a gene: 7. The CDR3 spells CASSEASGMSGELFF. Written as DNA, the CDR3 is TGCGCCAGCAGCGAGGCTAGCGGGATGTCCGGGGAGCTGTTTTTT.

About this clone: One end of the junction is discordant with germline, which a read error may explain. The chain links TRBV7-7 to TRBJ2-1, with 7 bases aligning to TRBD1. The germline V gene has CDR1 SSHAT and CDR2 FNYEAQ (reference sequence). The CDR3 covers 14 residues. The CDR3 nucleotides read TGTGCTAGCAGCATCGACAGGGCTGGCAATGAGCAGTTCTTC. Its protein product is CASSIDRAGNEQFF.

The chain couples TRBV2 to TRBJ2-7, with D perhaps TRBD2 (5 bases). Germline values: CDR1 SNHLY, CDR2 FYNNEI. The CDR3 has 13 amino acids. Between the trimmed V and J ends, which lost 3 bases and 9 bases, there was a span of 15 bases. In DNA form, the CDR3 reads TGTGCCAGCAGTGAGGTGGAGGCAGCCGGGCAGTACTTC. Translating gives CASSEVEAAGQYF.

The rearrangement links TRBV4-1 to TRBJ2-6; D not certain. There are 16 residues in the CDR3. Germline assignment: CDR1 MGHRA and CDR2 YSYEKL. V was pared by 1 base and J by 0 bases, with 7 bases between. The CDR3 DNA reads as TGCGCCAGCAGCCAAGTCGGAACCTCTGGGGCCAACGTCCTGACTTTC. Protein: CASSQVGTSGANVLTF.

This chain links TRBV5-1 with TRBJ2-1; 8 positions match TRBD1. The ends lost 0 bases at V and 8 bases at J; junction bases unmatched: 7. Germline V gene sequence: CDR1 SGHRS, CDR2 YFSETQ. The CDR3 has 15 residues. The CDR3 loop reads CASSLAPTGEYEQFF. Written as DNA, the CDR3 is TGCGCCAGCAGCTTGGCCCCGACAGGGGAGTATGAGCAGTTCTTC. Supplemented by reference TRBV5-1 and TRBJ2-1, the full variable domain reads KAGVTQTPRYLIKTRGQQVTLSCSPISGHRSVSWYQQTPGQGLQFLFEYFSETQRNKGNFPGRFSGRQFSNSRSEMNVSTLELGDSALYLCASSLAPTGEYEQFFGPGTRLTVL.

The CDR3 nucleotides are TGTGCCAGCAACCCAGGGGGGAACTACGAGCAGTACTTC. The encoded protein is CASNPGGNYEQYF. V usage is TRBV7-8 and J usage is TRBJ2-7; D is perhaps TRBD1 (7 bases). The V end was cut by 7 bases, the J end by 3 bases, with 13 bases between. CDR1 and CDR2 from the germline V gene are SGHVS and FQNEAQ. This CDR3 has 13 residues.

V usage is TRBV29-1 and J usage is TRBJ2-3; D might be TRBD2 (7 bases). This CDR3 spans 13 amino acids. Trimming cost V 5 bases and J 5 bases, with 14 bases left between them. Per germline, CDR1 SQVTM and CDR2 ANQGSEA. The CDR3 nucleotides read TGCAGCGTTTCACCGGGGGGCGAAGATACGCAGTATTTT. Its translation is CSVSPGGEDTQYF.

This rearrangement joins TRBV4-2 to TRBJ1-2, with D possibly matching TRBD1 (6 bases). Per the germline V gene, CDR1 is LGHNA and CDR2 is YNFKEQ. This CDR3 is built from 15 residues. V was pared by 0 bases and J by 5 bases, with 13 bases between. The CDR3 DNA follows: TGTGCCAGCAGCCAAGAAAGAGACAGGCGGTATGGCTACACCTTC. It yields the protein CASSQERDRRYGYTF.

The V call is TRBV4-1, the J call TRBJ1-4; a weak D match, TRBD1 (5 bases). Between the trimmed V and J ends, which lost 0 bases and 7 bases, there was a span of 12 bases. This CDR3 spans 15 amino acids. Germline CDR1 is MGHRA and CDR2 is YSYEKL. The CDR3 DNA sequence: TGCGCCAGCAGCCAAGATCGGGGGGGGTTTGAAAAACTGTTTTTT. It yields the protein CASSQDRGGFEKLFF.

There are a few counts of this clone. The rearrangement links TRBV13 to TRBJ2-7; maybe TRBD2 (5 bases). The CDR3 sequence is 15 residues long. The V end lost 3 bases, the J end lost 6 bases, and 18 bases lay between the germline ends. Germline loops: CDR1 PRHDT, CDR2 FYEKMQ (reference sequence). Written as DNA, the CDR3 is TGTGCCAGCAGCTTTGGTTTAAGCGGTCTCAGCGAGCAGTACTTC. It translates to CASSFGLSGLSEQYF.

This clone was found a few times. This chain connects TRBV3-1 (or the pseudogene TRBV3-2) to TRBJ2-1, with TRBD2 matching 7 bases. The CDR3 totals 15 residues. Germline V gene sequence: CDR1 LGHDT, CDR2 YNNKEL (reference sequence). V was clipped by 1 base and J by 6 bases; unmatched bases: 6. The CDR3 nucleotides read TGTGCCAGCAGCCAAGGGCGGGGCGGGGGCAATGAGCAGTTCTTC. Protein sequence: CASSQGRGGGNEQFF.

DNA of the CDR3: TGTGCCAGCAGCCGTTCCCTAAGCGGGGGGCCAGGCGGCACCGGGGAGCTGTTTTTT. Translated, it gives CASSRSLSGGPGGTGELFF. V is TRBV5-4 and J is TRBJ2-2; 9 nucleotides line up with TRBD2. V shed 4 bases, J shed 4 bases, and the junction held 17 bases outside the gene matches. Per the germline V gene, CDR1 is SGHNT and CDR2 is YYREEE (reference sequence). This CDR3 region has 19 residues.

This chain connects TRBV7-2 to TRBJ1-3, with a weak D call TRBD1 (5 bases). Trimming stripped 1 base from V and 1 base from J, with 5 bases between. From germline, CDR1 is SGHTA and CDR2 FQGNSA. This CDR3 spans 14 amino acids. This CDR3 is CASSLGGSGNTIYF. The CDR3 DNA reads as TGTGCCAGCAGCTTAGGGGGGTCTGGAAACACCATATATTTT.

This chain joins TRBV30 and TRBJ1-6; D not certain. Trimming removed 0 bases at V and 9 bases at J, with 9 bases between. Germline CDR1 GTSNPN, CDR2 SVGIG (reference sequence). The length of the CDR3 is 13 residues. CDR3 nucleotides: TGTGCCTGGAGTGTACGGTCGGCTTCACCCCTCCACTTT. Amino acid sequence: CAWSVRSASPLHF.

This chain connects TRBV3-1 (or the pseudogene TRBV3-2) to TRBJ1-3; D unresolved. The CDR3 contains 16 residues. Between the trimmed V and J ends, which lost 6 bases and 2 bases, there was a span of 17 bases. The V gene's germline CDR1 is LGHDT and CDR2 YNNKEL (reference sequence). The CDR3 loop is CASRFGSSTAGNTIYF. The CDR3 coding sequence is TGTGCCAGCAGGTTCGGTAGTAGTACAGCTGGAAACACCATATATTTT.